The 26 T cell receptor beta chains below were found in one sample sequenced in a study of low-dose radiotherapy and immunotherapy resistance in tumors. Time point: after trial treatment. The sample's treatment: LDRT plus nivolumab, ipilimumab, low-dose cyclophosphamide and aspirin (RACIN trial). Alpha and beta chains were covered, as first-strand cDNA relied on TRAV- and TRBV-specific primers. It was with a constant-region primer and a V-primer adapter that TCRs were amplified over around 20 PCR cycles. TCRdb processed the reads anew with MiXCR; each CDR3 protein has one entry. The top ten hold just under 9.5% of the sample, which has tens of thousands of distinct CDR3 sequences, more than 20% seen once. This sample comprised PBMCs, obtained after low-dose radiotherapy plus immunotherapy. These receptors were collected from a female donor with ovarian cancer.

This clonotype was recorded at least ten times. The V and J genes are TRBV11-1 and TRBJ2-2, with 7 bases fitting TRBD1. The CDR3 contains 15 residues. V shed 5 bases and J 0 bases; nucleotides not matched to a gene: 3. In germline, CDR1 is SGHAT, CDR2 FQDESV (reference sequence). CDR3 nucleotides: TGTGCCAGCAGCCGGGACAGCCCGAACACCGGGGAGCTGTTTTTT. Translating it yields CASSRDSPNTGELFF.

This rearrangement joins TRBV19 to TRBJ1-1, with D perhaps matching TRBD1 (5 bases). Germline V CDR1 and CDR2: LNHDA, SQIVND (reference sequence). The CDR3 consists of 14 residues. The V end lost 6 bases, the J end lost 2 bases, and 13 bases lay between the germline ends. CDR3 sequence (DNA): TGTGCCAGTAGACCGGGGGGATTTAACACTGAAGCTTTCTTT. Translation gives CASRPGGFNTEAFF.

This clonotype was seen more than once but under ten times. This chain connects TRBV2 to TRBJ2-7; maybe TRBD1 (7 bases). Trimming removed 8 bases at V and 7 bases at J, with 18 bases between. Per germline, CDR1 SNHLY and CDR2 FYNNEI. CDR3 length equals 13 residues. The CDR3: CASRGTAFGEQYF. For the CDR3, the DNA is TGTGCCAGCCGGGGGACAGCCTTTGGGGAGCAGTACTTC.

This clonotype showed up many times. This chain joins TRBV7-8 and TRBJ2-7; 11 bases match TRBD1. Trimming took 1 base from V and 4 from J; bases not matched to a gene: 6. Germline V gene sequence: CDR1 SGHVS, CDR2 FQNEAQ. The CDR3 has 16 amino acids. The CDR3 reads CASSLEEGTGGYEQYF. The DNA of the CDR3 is TGTGCCAGCAGCTTAGAAGAAGGGACAGGGGGTTACGAGCAGTACTTC.

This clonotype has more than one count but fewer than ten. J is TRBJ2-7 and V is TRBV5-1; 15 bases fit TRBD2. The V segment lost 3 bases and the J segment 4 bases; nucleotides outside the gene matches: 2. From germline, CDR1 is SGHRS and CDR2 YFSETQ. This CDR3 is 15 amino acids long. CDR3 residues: CASSWTSGGGYEQYF. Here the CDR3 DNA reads TGCGCCAGCAGCTGGACTAGCGGGGGGGGGTACGAGCAGTACTTC. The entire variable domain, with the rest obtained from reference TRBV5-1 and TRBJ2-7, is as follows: KAGVTQTPRYLIKTRGQQVTLSCSPISGHRSVSWYQQTPGQGLQFLFEYFSETQRNKGNFPGRFSGRQFSNSRSEMNVSTLELGDSALYLCASSWTSGGGYEQYFGPGTRLTVT.

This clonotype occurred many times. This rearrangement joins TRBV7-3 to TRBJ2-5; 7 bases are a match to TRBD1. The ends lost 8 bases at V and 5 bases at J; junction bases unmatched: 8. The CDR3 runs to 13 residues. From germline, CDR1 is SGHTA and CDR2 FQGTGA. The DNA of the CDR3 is TGTGCCAGCCGACAGGGAGATAGGGAGACCCAGTACTTC. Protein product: CASRQGDRETQYF. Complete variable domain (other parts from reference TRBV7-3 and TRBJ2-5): GAGVSQTPSNKVTEKGKYVELRCDPISGHTALYWYRQSLGQGPEFLIYFQGTGAADDSGLPNDRFFAVRPEGSVSTLKIQRTERGDSAVYLCASRQGDRETQYFGPGTRLLVL.

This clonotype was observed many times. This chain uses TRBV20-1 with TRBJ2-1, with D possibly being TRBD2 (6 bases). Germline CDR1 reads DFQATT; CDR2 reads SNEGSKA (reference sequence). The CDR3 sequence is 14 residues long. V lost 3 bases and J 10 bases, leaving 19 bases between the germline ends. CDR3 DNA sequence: TGCAGTGCTAGCGCCCGGGACTTCCTCGGGGAGCAGTTCTTC. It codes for CSASARDFLGEQFF.

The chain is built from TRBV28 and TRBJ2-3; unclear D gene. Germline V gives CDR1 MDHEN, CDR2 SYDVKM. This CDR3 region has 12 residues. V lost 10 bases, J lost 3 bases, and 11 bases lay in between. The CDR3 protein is CATRLITDTQYF. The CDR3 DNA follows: TGTGCCACCCGACTGATAACAGATACGCAGTATTTT.

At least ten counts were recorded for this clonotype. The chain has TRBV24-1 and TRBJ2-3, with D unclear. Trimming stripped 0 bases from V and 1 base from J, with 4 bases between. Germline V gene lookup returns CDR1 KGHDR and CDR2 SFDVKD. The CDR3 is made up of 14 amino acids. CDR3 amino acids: CATSDLRGTDTQYF. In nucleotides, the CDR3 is TGTGCCACCAGTGATTTGAGGGGCACAGATACGCAGTATTTT.

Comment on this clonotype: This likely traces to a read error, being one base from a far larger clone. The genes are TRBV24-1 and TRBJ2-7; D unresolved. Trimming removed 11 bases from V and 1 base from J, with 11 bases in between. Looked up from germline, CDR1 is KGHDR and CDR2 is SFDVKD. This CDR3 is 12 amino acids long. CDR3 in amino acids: CASREISYEQYF. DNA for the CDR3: TGTGCCAGCCGTGAGATTTCCTACGAGCAGTACTTC.

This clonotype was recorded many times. CDR3 sequence (DNA): TGTGCCAGCACTACAGACAGGGGCAATCAGCCCCAGCATTTT. It translates to CASTTDRGNQPQHF. The chain joins TRBV2 to TRBJ1-5; 7 bases agree with TRBD1. Germline CDR1 is SNHLY and CDR2 is FYNNEI. This CDR3 comprises 14 residues. V shed 7 bases and J 2 bases; nucleotides not matched to a gene: 5.

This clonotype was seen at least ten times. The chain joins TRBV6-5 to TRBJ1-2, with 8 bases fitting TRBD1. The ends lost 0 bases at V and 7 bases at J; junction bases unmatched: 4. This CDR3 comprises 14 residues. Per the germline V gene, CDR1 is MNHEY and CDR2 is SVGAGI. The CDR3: CASSYSAGGIGYTF. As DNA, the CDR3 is TGTGCCAGCAGTTACTCGGCAGGGGGCATTGGCTACACCTTC.

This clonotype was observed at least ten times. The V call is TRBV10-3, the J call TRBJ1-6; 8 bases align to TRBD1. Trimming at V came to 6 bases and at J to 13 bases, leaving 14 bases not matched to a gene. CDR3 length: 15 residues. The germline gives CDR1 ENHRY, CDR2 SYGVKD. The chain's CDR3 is CAIRGAGGSRDPLHF. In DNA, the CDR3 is TGTGCCATCAGGGGAGCAGGGGGCTCAAGGGATCCCCTCCACTTT.

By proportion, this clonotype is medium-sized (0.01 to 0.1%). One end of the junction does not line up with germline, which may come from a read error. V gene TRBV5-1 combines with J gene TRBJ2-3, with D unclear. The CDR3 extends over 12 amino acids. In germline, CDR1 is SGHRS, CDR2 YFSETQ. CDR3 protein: CASSLGIDTQYF. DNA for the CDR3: TGTGCCAGCAGCTTGGGTATAGATACGCAGTATTTT.

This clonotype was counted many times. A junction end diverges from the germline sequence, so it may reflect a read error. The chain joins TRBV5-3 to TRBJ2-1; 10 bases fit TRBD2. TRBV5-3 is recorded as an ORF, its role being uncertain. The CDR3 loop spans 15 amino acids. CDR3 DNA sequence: TGTGCCAGCAGCTTGAGCGGGGGGGCTTACAATGAGCAGTTCTTC. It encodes CASSLSGGAYNEQFF.

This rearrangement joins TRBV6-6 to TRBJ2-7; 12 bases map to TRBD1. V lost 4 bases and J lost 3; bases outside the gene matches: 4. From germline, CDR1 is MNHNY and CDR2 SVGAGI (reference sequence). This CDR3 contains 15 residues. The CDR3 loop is CASSSRDRGLYEQYF. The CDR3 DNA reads TGTGCCAGCAGTTCCCGGGACAGGGGGCTCTACGAGCAGTACTTC.

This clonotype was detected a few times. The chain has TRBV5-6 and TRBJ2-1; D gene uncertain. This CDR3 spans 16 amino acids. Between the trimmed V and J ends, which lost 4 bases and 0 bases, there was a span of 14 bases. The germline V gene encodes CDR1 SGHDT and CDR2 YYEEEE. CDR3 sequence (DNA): TGTGCCAGCAGCAGCTTAACAGATCACTCCTACAATGAGCAGTTCTTC. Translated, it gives CASSSLTDHSYNEQFF.

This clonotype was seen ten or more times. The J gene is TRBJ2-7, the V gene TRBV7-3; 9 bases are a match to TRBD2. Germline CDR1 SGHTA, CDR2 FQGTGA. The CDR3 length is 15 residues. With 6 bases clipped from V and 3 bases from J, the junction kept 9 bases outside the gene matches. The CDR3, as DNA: TGTGCCAGCAGTTTTAGCGGGGGACCCCTCTACGAGCAGTACTTC. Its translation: CASSFSGGPLYEQYF.

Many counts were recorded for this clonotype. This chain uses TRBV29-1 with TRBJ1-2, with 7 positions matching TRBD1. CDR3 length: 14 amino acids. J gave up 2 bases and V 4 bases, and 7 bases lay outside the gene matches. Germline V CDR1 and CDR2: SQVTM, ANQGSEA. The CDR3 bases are TGCAGCGTTGCAGACACAGGGGAAAACTATGGCTACACCTTC. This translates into CSVADTGENYGYTF.

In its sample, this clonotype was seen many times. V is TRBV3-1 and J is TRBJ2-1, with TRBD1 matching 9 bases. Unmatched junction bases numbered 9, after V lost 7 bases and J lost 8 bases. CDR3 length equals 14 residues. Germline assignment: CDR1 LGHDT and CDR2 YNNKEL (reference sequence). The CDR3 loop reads CASTQGQGLDEQFF. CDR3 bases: TGTGCCAGCACTCAGGGACAGGGACTCGATGAGCAGTTCTTC.

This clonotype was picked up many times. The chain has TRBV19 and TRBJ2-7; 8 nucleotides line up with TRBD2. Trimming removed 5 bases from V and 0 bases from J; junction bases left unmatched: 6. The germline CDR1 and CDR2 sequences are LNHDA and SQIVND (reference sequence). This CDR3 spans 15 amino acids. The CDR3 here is CASSLSGGRSYEQYF. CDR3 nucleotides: TGTGCCAGTAGTTTAAGCGGGGGTCGCTCCTACGAGCAGTACTTC.

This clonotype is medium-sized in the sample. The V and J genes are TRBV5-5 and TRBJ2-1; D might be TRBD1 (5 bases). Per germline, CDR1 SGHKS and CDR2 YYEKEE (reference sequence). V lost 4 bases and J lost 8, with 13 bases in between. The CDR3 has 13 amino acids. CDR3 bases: TGTGCCAGCAGCCCTTCTGGGGCGCATGAGCAGTTCTTC. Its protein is CASSPSGAHEQFF.

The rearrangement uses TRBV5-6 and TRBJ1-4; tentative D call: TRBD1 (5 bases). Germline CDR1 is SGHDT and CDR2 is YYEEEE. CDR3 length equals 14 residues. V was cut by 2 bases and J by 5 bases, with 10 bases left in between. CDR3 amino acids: CASSFSGWNEKLFF. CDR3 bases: TGTGCCAGCAGCTTTTCAGGGTGGAATGAAAAACTGTTTTTT.

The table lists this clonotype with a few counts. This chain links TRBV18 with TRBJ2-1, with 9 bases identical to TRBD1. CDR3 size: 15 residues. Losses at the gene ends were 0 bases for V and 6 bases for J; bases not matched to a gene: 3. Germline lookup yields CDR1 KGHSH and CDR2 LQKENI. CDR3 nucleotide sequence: TGTGCCAGCTCACCACCGGGACAGGGAATCAATGAGCAGTTCTTC. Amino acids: CASSPPGQGINEQFF.

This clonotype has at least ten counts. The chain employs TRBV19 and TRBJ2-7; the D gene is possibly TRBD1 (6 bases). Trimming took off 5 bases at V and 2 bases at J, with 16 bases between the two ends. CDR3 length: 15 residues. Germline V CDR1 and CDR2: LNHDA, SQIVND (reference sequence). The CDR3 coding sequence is TGTGCCAGTAGTTTTCACAGGGAAAGGACCTACGAGCAGTACTTC. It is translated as CASSFHRERTYEQYF.

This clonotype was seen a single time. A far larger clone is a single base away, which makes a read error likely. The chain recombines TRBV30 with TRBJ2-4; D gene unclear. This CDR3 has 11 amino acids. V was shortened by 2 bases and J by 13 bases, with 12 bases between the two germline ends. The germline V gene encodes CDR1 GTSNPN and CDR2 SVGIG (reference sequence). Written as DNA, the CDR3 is TGTGCCTGGAGTCGCCCCAATGAGCAGTACTTC. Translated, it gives CAWSRPNEQYF.